The next 15 T cell receptor beta chains were all read from a single sample in a study of blood T cell repertoires in COVID-19. Profiled with immunoSEQ multiplex PCR; TCRdb holds only in-frame clones, not every one. The sample has roughly 180,000 clones, under 85% seen once. The sequencing input was peripheral blood. These receptors originate from a man older than 75 with COVID-19, enrolled during active disease.

V usage is TRBV29-1 and J usage is TRBJ1-2, with TRBD1 matching over 7 bases. The length of the CDR3 is 12 residues. The V segment lost 7 bases and the J segment 3 bases; nucleotides outside the gene matches: 5. Germline loops: CDR1 SQVTM, CDR2 ANQGSEA. CDR3 amino acids: CSAVTGDYGYTF. CDR3 DNA: TGCAGCGCCGTTACAGGGGACTATGGCTACACCTTC.

This clone was counted between two and nine times. This chain uses TRBV19 with TRBJ2-2; no firm D call. The ends were cut back, 6 bases at V and 2 bases at J, with 7 bases in the middle. CDR3 size: 13 residues. Looked up from germline, CDR1 is LNHDA and CDR2 is SQIVND (reference sequence). The CDR3, as DNA: TGTGCCAGTAGGGCAGTCAACACCGGGGAGCTGTTTTTT. This codes for CASRAVNTGELFF.

This rearrangement joins TRBV3-1 (or the pseudogene TRBV3-2) to TRBJ2-7; 9 nucleotides align to TRBD1. The CDR3 spans 15 residues. V trimming: 5 bases; J trimming: 2 bases; junction bases outside the gene matches: 7. Germline lookup yields CDR1 LGHDT and CDR2 YNNKEL (reference sequence). The CDR3 sequence: CASSNRGQGTYEQYF. CDR3 in DNA: TGTGCCAGCAGCAACAGGGGGCAAGGGACCTACGAGCAGTACTTC.

The V gene is TRBV19, the J gene TRBJ1-1; 10 positions agree with TRBD1. The V gene's germline CDR1 is LNHDA and CDR2 SQIVND (reference sequence). V lost 6 bases to trimming and J lost 11 bases; unmatched junction nucleotides: 6. The CDR3 consists of 12 residues. The CDR3 DNA reads TGTGCCAGTAGGACTGACAGGGGGCAGGCTTTCTTT. This gives the protein CASRTDRGQAFF.

V and J are TRBV28 and TRBJ2-7; 8 nucleotides line up with TRBD1. Trimming at V came to 8 bases and at J to 3 bases, leaving 3 bases not matched to a gene. The CDR3 contains 12 residues. Germline V gives CDR1 MDHEN, CDR2 SYDVKM. The CDR3 DNA reads TGTGCCAGCGTAGGACAGGGCTACGAGCAGTACTTC. Its protein is CASVGQGYEQYF.

The chain recombines TRBV6-5 with TRBJ2-1, with 11 bases that match TRBD1. The CDR3 contains 14 residues. Germline V gene data show CDR1 as MNHEY and CDR2 as SVGAGI. V trimming: 7 bases; J trimming: 6 bases; junction bases outside the gene matches: 5. The CDR3 reads CASTPGQGGNEQFF. The CDR3 DNA sequence: TGTGCCAGCACCCCGGGACAGGGGGGCAATGAGCAGTTCTTC.

The V and J genes are TRBV10-1 and TRBJ2-7, with TRBD1 matching 7 bases. J gave up 3 bases and V 2 bases, and 1 base lay outside the gene matches. Germline CDR1 and CDR2: WNHNN and SYGVQD (reference sequence). The CDR3 runs 13 residues. In nucleotides, the CDR3 is TGCGCCAGCAGTGAGGGACAGGACTACGAGCAGTACTTC. Protein: CASSEGQDYEQYF.

V gene TRBV5-1 combines with J gene TRBJ1-1; 9 positions agree with TRBD1. Unmatched junction bases numbered 10, after V lost 2 bases and J lost 5 bases. This CDR3 has 16 residues. Germline CDR1 SGHRS, CDR2 YFSETQ. CDR3 loop: CASSFEIGQGRTEAFF. Written as DNA, the CDR3 is TGCGCCAGCAGCTTCGAAATAGGACAGGGGAGGACTGAAGCTTTCTTT.

This rearrangement joins TRBV28 to TRBJ2-7; the D gene is possibly TRBD1 (6 bases). The germline V gene encodes CDR1 MDHEN and CDR2 SYDVKM. The ends were cut back, 5 bases at V and 0 bases at J, with 14 bases in the middle. This CDR3 comprises 15 residues. The CDR3 spells CASSTSGESSYEQYF. The CDR3 coding sequence is TGTGCCAGCAGTACATCAGGGGAGAGCTCCTACGAGCAGTACTTC.

This clone was seen only once. The chain joins TRBV5-1 to TRBJ1-1, with D perhaps matching TRBD1 (6 bases). This CDR3 spans 14 amino acids. V was clipped by 3 bases and J by 1 base, with 10 bases between them. Germline CDR1 and CDR2: SGHRS and YFSETQ. CDR3 sequence: CASSSGQPNTEAFF. Here the CDR3 DNA reads TGCGCCAGCAGCTCCGGACAGCCGAACACTGAAGCTTTCTTT. The variable domain in full, completed from reference TRBV5-1 and TRBJ1-1, reads KAGVTQTPRYLIKTRGQQVTLSCSPISGHRSVSWYQQTPGQGLQFLFEYFSETQRNKGNFPGRFSGRQFSNSRSEMNVSTLELGDSALYLCASSSGQPNTEAFFGQGTRLTVV.

The chain is built from TRBV6-2 or TRBV6-3 and TRBJ1-1; 8 bases align to TRBD1. CDR3 length: 15 residues. Germline V lookup: CDR1 MNHEY, CDR2 SVGEGT. The V gene end was trimmed by 2 bases and the J gene end by 1 base; junction bases not matched to a gene: 3. The CDR3 protein is CASSYGQGENTEAFF. In DNA, the CDR3 is TGTGCCAGCAGTTACGGACAGGGCGAGAACACTGAAGCTTTCTTT.

The chain joins TRBV6-2 or TRBV6-3 to TRBJ1-6; no reliable D call. CDR1 is MNHEY, CDR2 SVGEGT, per germline. V was pared by 2 bases and J by 5 bases, with 7 bases between. This CDR3 is 14 amino acids long. CDR3 DNA sequence: TGTGCCAGCAGTTACGGACTGGATAATTCACCCCTCCACTTT. This encodes CASSYGLDNSPLHF.

This chain connects TRBV6-5 to TRBJ1-6; no clear D. Germline assignment: CDR1 MNHEY and CDR2 SVGAGI. Deletions cut 0 bases from V and 10 bases from J, with 10 bases between. This CDR3 spans 14 amino acids. Here the CDR3 reads CASSYSYSPSPLHF. The CDR3 nucleotides are TGTGCCAGCAGTTACTCTTACAGCCCGTCACCCCTCCACTTT.

The rearrangement joins TRBV5-6 to TRBJ2-7; TRBD2 is a possible D gene (6 bases). The germline gives CDR1 SGHDT, CDR2 YYEEEE. The CDR3 spans 14 residues. Trimming cost V 6 bases and J 3 bases, with 16 bases left between them. The CDR3 sequence is CASTEEGKFYEQYF. DNA of the CDR3: TGTGCCAGCACCGAGGAGGGCAAGTTCTACGAGCAGTACTTC. Supplemented by reference TRBV5-6 and TRBJ2-7, the full variable domain reads DAGVTQSPTHLIKTRGQQVTLRCSPKSGHDTVSWYQQALGQGPQFIFQYYEEEERQRGNFPDRFSGHQFPNYSSELNVNALLLGDSALYLCASTEEGKFYEQYFGPGTRLTVT.

A single count supports this clone. The chain's CDR3 is CASSVSSGELFF. The CDR3 DNA is TGTGCCAGCAGCGTGTCGTCCGGGGAGCTGTTTTTT. This chain uses TRBV7-9 with TRBJ2-2; D is undetermined. The germline CDR1 and CDR2 sequences are SEHNR and FQNEAQ (reference sequence). The CDR3 has 12 amino acids. V lost 5 bases to trimming and J lost 6 bases, with 7 bases between them.